These T cell receptor beta chains were read from a single sample in a study of OX40 agonist ivuxolimab in advanced cancers. Profiling relied on immunoSEQ multiplex PCR, and the TCRdb table lists in-frame clones only, not all of them. This table has about 95,000 clones, roughly 88% appearing once. The sequencing here drew on CD4+ or CD8+ T cells sorted from blood, taken in a trial of the OX40 agonist ivuxolimab. Source of these receptors: an adult with an advanced solid tumor such as melanoma, head and neck, liver or kidney cancer. Each CDR3 is given with its conserved first and last residue. Each record gives: V gene, J gene, clone size, D gene, CDR3 DNA, CDR3 protein. D genes are given only for firm matches. Rows may omit the clone size; those that give it use once, few, many or a size class.

TRBV7-9	TRBJ2-1	NA	NA	TGTGCCAGCAGACCTCTCAGGGATGATGAGCAGTTCTTC	CASRPLRDDEQFF
TRBV7-2	TRBJ2-7	once	TRBD1	TGTGCCAGCAGCTTAGCCGGGACAGTCTCCTACGAGCAGTACTTC	CASSLAGTVSYEQYF
TRBV6-5	TRBJ1-1	NA	NA	TGTGCCAGCTTCAGAAACACTGAAGCTTTCTTT	CASFRNTEAFF
TRBV11-3	TRBJ2-1	NA	NA	TGTGCCAGCAGCTATGGGGGGCTGAATGAGCAGTTCTTC	CASSYGGLNEQFF
TRBV28	TRBJ1-2	NA	NA	TGTGCCAGCAGTTTTAGTAACAGCGTCTACACCTTC	CASSFSNSVYTF
TRBV12-5	TRBJ2-1	NA	NA	TGTGCTAGTGGTTTTGAGGGGGATGAGCAGTTCTTC	CASGFEGDEQFF
TRBV5-4	TRBJ2-1	NA	TRBD2	TGTGCCAGCAGCTTGGGTGGGACTAGCCTTTCCAGTGTAAGTGAGCAGTTCTTC	CASSLGGTSLSSVSEQFF
TRBV6-1	TRBJ1-5	NA	TRBD1	TGTGCCAGCAGTGAATGGGGACAGGTTCAGCCCCAGCATTTT	CASSEWGQVQPQHF
TRBV7-2	TRBJ1-6	NA	NA	TGTGCCAGCAGCTTTCTTTTCTCGGAGTCGGGTTCACCCCTCCACTTT	CASSFLFSESGSPLHF
TRBV7-8	TRBJ2-7	NA	NA	TGTGCCAGCAGGGTGGGGGGAGCGGAATTCCACGAGCAGTACTTC	CASRVGGAEFHEQYF
TRBV9	TRBJ1-1	NA	NA	TGTGCCAGCAGCCCGCCGGGGGGGCGGAAGGTGAATGCTTTCTTT	CASSPPGGRKVNAFF
TRBV27	TRBJ2-1	once	NA	TGTGCCAGCAGTCTCGAGCCTGGGACAGAGCAGTTCTTC	CASSLEPGTEQFF
TRBV30	TRBJ1-1	NA	TRBD1	TGTGCCTGGAATCAGGGGGCGCGGAACACTGAAGCTTTCTTT	CAWNQGARNTEAFF
TRBV7-2	TRBJ2-7	NA	TRBD2	TGTGCCAGCAGCTTAGACGGGGGGGGCAGCTCCTACGAGCAGTACTTC	CASSLDGGGSSYEQYF
TRBV28	TRBJ1-5	NA	TRBD1	TGTGCCAGCAGACCCCTCAGGGGGGGTGACAATCAGCCCCAGCATTTT	CASRPLRGGDNQPQHF
TRBV4-1	TRBJ1-1	NA	NA	TGCGCCAGCAGCCAAAGAGGTATGCTGCATGAGAACACTGAAGCTTTCTTT	CASSQRGMLHENTEAFF
TRBV5-4	TRBJ2-7	NA	TRBD2	TGTGCCAGCAGCTCCCGATTCGGGGGGGGCGAGCAGTACTTC	CASSSRFGGGEQYF
TRBV7-9	TRBJ2-2	few	NA	TGTGCCAGCAGCGATTTTCAGGGGAGAACCGGGGAGCTGTTTTTT	CASSDFQGRTGELFF
TRBV6-1	TRBJ2-3	NA	TRBD2	TGTGCCAGCAGTGGAACCGCGGGAGGGCCAGATACGCAGTATTTT	CASSGTAGGPDTQYF
TRBV2	TRBJ2-2	once	TRBD1	TGTGCCAGCAGGCCAACAGGGGCGGCCGGGGAGCTGTTTTTT	CASRPTGAAGELFF
TRBV27	TRBJ2-2	once	NA	TGTGCCAGCAGTCCCCTCGCGGCAGGTTACACCGGGGAGCTGTTTTTT	CASSPLAAGYTGELFF
TRBV28	TRBJ2-3	NA	TRBD2	TGTGCCAGCAAGGTAGTGGGCGGGGGGACAGATACGCAGTATTTT	CASKVVGGGTDTQYF
TRBV9	TRBJ1-6	NA	NA	TGTGCCAGCAGCGTAGGTCAGGGAGGGTCACCCCTCCACTTT	CASSVGQGGSPLHF
TRBV27	TRBJ2-7	few	TRBD2	TGTGCCAGCAGTTTCGGGGGAGGGCGCGAGCAGTACTTC	CASSFGGGREQYF
TRBV11-2	TRBJ2-2	NA	NA	TGTGCCAGCAGCACCGTCACAGGAATCGGGGAGCTGTTTTTT	CASSTVTGIGELFF
TRBV6-1	TRBJ2-7	NA	NA	TGTGCCAGCAGGGAGTACGAGCAGTACTTC	CASREYEQYF
TRBV7-9	TRBJ2-1	NA	NA	TGTGCCAGCAGCTCCAGGGGAGTCTCCTACAATGAGCAGTTCTTC	CASSSRGVSYNEQFF
TRBV30	TRBJ2-7	NA	NA	TGTGCCTGGAGTGTTACCGGGACTCTCTCCTACGAGCAGTACTTC	CAWSVTGTLSYEQYF
TRBV6-5	TRBJ2-1	NA	NA	TGTGCCAGCGGGGACGTCAGGGATGAGCAGTTCTTC	CASGDVRDEQFF
TRBV4-1	TRBJ2-3	few	TRBD2	TGCGCCAGCAGCCAAGAAGTGTCTAGCGGTAACACAGATACGCAGTATTTT	CASSQEVSSGNTDTQYF
TRBV5-1	TRBJ2-2	NA	TRBD2	TGCGCCAGCGGCATGGAAGCGGGAGTCATCGGGGAGCTGTTTTTT	CASGMEAGVIGELFF
TRBV6-6	TRBJ2-7	NA	NA	TGTGCCAGCAGATGGGGGACAGAGCAGTACTTC	CASRWGTEQYF
TRBV19	TRBJ1-2	NA	NA	TGTGCCACCACCAGGCCCTTCGGCGGCTACACCTTC	CATTRPFGGYTF
TRBV5-6	TRBJ1-5	NA	NA	TGTGCCAGCAGCTTAGGCCCAAGAAATACCCAGCCCCAGCATTTT	CASSLGPRNTQPQHF
TRBV4-3	TRBJ2-1	NA	TRBD2	TGCGCCAGCAGCCAAGCTCCCGCCGGGACTAGCGGGACTCTGAGGGGCAATGAGCAGTTCTTC	CASSQAPAGTSGTLRGNEQFF
TRBV2	TRBJ2-5	NA	NA	TGTGCCAGCAGTGGATCAAGAGAACTCCTGTACTTC	CASSGSRELLYF
TRBV9	TRBJ2-3	NA	TRBD2	TGTGCCAGCAGCCTAGCGGGAGGAACAGATACGCAGTATTTT	CASSLAGGTDTQYF
TRBV7-8	TRBJ2-2	NA	TRBD1	TGTGCCAGCAGCCACCTGACAGGGCGAGACACCGGGGAGCTGTTTTTT	CASSHLTGRDTGELFF
TRBV10-3	TRBJ2-3	NA	NA	TGTGCCATCAGTAGTGTCATTAGCGGAACTTATACGCAGTATTTT	CAISSVISGTYTQYF
TRBV7-8	TRBJ2-1	NA	TRBD1	TGTGCCAGCAGCAGGGGGCGGACCTTCGCCAACAATGAGCAGTTCTTC	CASSRGRTFANNEQFF
TRBV10-2	TRBJ2-7	NA	NA	TGCGCCAGCAGTTTCTCCTACGAGCAGTACTTC	CASSFSYEQYF
TRBV6-6	TRBJ2-7	once	NA	TGTGCCAGCTCGCGACAAGGGGGGGGCTACGAGCAGTACTTC	CASSRQGGGYEQYF
TRBV6-5	TRBJ2-7	NA	NA	TGTGCCAGCAGCCCGGGGCACCGCCTTTACGAGCAGTACTTC	CASSPGHRLYEQYF
TRBV29-1	TRBJ1-3	NA	NA	TGCAGCGTTGAAGACTCCAAACAGGCTCCTGGAAACACCATATATTTT	CSVEDSKQAPGNTIYF
TRBV9	TRBJ2-7	NA	NA	TGTGCCAGCAGCAACGCCGGGGACGACTACGAGCAGTACTTC	CASSNAGDDYEQYF
TRBV7-6	TRBJ1-1	NA	NA	TGTGCCAGCAGCTTAGCGCGCAGCCTGAACACTGAAGCTTTCTTT	CASSLARSLNTEAFF